The clone carrying this TCR beta chain was counted only a few times. This record belongs to a study of blood T cell repertoires in COVID-19. Background on the study: Both acute and convalescent COVID-19 samples were obtained from the United States, Italy and Spain.

Trimming pared 7 bases from V and 3 bases from J, leaving 9 bases between. The CDR3 sequence is 12 residues long. CDR1 and CDR2 (germline): MNHEY, SVGAGI. Data came from immunoSEQ multiplex PCR; TCRdb stores just in-frame clones and leaves some out. The data hold 200,000 to 250,000 clones, with 85% observed a single time. The TCR comes from a woman aged 45 to 65 with acute COVID-19. The genes are TRBV6-5 and TRBJ1-2; D remains ambiguous. Input material: PBMCs or T cells enriched from blood (not recorded which). CDR3 coding DNA: TGTGCCAGCATTTCCGAGGACTATGGCTACACCTTC. Residues: CASISEDYGYTF.